This T cell receptor beta chain was documented in a study of a mutant IDH1 vaccine in newly diagnosed glioma. Repertoires were generated with immunoSEQ multiplex PCR, while TCRdb's copy carries only in-frame clones and drops some. This table holds roughly 110,000 clones, 90% found once. Time point meaning: week 11, during vaccination. Vaccinated patients received 300 ug of mutant IDH1 20-mer peptide per dose, with topical imiquimod. On this clone itself: The antigen is undetermined.

V was pared by 4 bases and J by 5 bases, with 12 bases between. Germline V lookup: CDR1 SGHRS, CDR2 YFSETQ. The CDR3 totals 14 residues. The input for sequencing was PBMCs, taken from a glioma patient whose treatment included an IDH1 peptide vaccine. The receptor was derived from a woman in her fifties or sixties with glioma. The V and J genes are TRBV5-1 and TRBJ2-2; no clear D. CDR3 in amino acids: CASSLWDNTGELFF. CDR3 nucleotide sequence: TGCGCCAGCAGCCTGTGGGATAATACCGGGGAGCTGTTTTTT.